The 30 T cell receptor beta chains given below trace back to one sample, sequenced in a study of cytomegalovirus exposure and HLA in healthy donors. Use of 60 Vbeta and 13 Jbeta primers characterized the PCR. Using immunoSEQ multiplex PCR, the repertoire was profiled, and TCRdb retains in-frame clones only, with some absent. The table lists approximately 140,000 clones, around 79% of them singletons. Sequencing was done on a sample of PBMCs. Receptor source: a female donor in good health and CMV-seronegative.

The CDR3 bases are TGTGCCAGCAGCCAGGGACTTCCTCTCTACGAGCAGTACTTC. Its protein is CASSQGLPLYEQYF. This chain uses TRBV5-6 with TRBJ2-7; D is perhaps TRBD2 (6 bases). Germline lookup yields CDR1 SGHDT and CDR2 YYEEEE. This CDR3 contains 14 residues. Trimming stripped 4 bases from V and 3 bases from J, with 14 bases between.

This clone came up a few times. The chain combines TRBV19 with TRBJ1-1, with D perhaps matching TRBD1 (6 bases). The CDR3 runs 17 residues. V was cut by 4 bases and J by 1 base, with 19 bases left in between. Germline V lookup: CDR1 LNHDA, CDR2 SQIVND (reference sequence). In nucleotides, the CDR3 is TGTGCCAGTAGTAATGGGCTTTACAGGGATAAGAACACTGAAGCTTTCTTT. It is translated as CASSNGLYRDKNTEAFF.

This chain joins TRBV19 and TRBJ1-2; the D is unclear. The V end was cut by 5 bases, the J end by 0 bases, with 16 bases between. The CDR3 length is 16 residues. Germline CDR1 and CDR2: LNHDA and SQIVND (reference sequence). CDR3 coding DNA: TGTGCCAGTAGTCTAACTTCTTTGGGCCCTAACTATGGCTACACCTTC. Amino acid sequence: CASSLTSLGPNYGYTF.

This CDR3 reads CSVGTGKNTEAFF. The CDR3 nucleotides read TGCAGCGTTGGGACAGGGAAGAACACTGAAGCTTTCTTT. V usage is TRBV29-1 and J usage is TRBJ1-1; 8 nucleotides align to TRBD1. This CDR3 has 13 amino acids. V gave up 4 bases and J gave up 1 base; unmatched junction bases: 2. Germline-derived CDR1 and CDR2 are SQVTM and ANQGSEA.

This chain connects TRBV7-9 to TRBJ2-1, with D maybe TRBD2 (5 bases). The CDR3 contains 12 residues. Trimming removed 1 base at V and 11 bases at J, with 9 bases between. The germline V gene has CDR1 SEHNR and CDR2 FQNEAQ (reference sequence). CDR3 residues: CASSLDRGKQFF. CDR3 nucleotide sequence: TGTGCCAGCAGCTTAGACCGGGGAAAGCAGTTCTTC.

The chain recombines TRBV9 with TRBJ1-2, with D tentatively TRBD1 (5 bases). Germline V gives CDR1 SGDLS, CDR2 YYNGEE. The V end lost 4 bases, the J end lost 5 bases, and 12 bases lay between the germline ends. CDR3 size: 13 residues. The DNA for the CDR3 is TGTGCCAGCAGCCCGGGACTAGCTTATGGCTACACCTTC. Protein sequence: CASSPGLAYGYTF.

The chain links TRBV4-1 to TRBJ1-1; D unclear. Per germline, CDR1 MGHRA and CDR2 YSYEKL. V was pared by 1 base and J by 4 bases, with 16 bases between. CDR3 length: 16 amino acids. This CDR3 is CASSQGSPPRGTEAFF. In DNA form, the CDR3 reads TGCGCCAGCAGCCAAGGAAGTCCACCCCGAGGCACTGAAGCTTTCTTT.

J is TRBJ2-5 and V is TRBV12-5, with D hard to call. The ends were cut back, 2 bases at V and 3 bases at J, with 4 bases in the middle. The germline V gene encodes CDR1 LGHNT and CDR2 FRNRAP. The CDR3 is 12 residues long. The CDR3 DNA reads as TGTGCTAGTGGTTTGACAGAAGAGACCCAGTACTTC. Amino acids: CASGLTEETQYF.

The chain joins TRBV6-5 to TRBJ1-2, with D perhaps TRBD1 (6 bases). The CDR3 contains 16 residues. The germline CDR1 and CDR2 sequences are MNHEY and SVGAGI. V dropped 4 bases and J dropped 2 bases, with 17 bases sitting between them. The CDR3 DNA reads as TGTGCCAGCAGTTCCCCGGGGGGCCTCGGGAACTATGGCTACACCTTC. Its translation is CASSSPGGLGNYGYTF.

The genes are TRBV19 and TRBJ2-7, with TRBD1 matching over 7 bases. Germline-derived CDR1 and CDR2 are LNHDA and SQIVND (reference sequence). CDR3 length: 17 amino acids. Trimming at V came to 5 bases and at J to 3 bases, leaving 16 bases not matched to a gene. CDR3 sequence: CASSSLVSAQGSYEQYF. CDR3 nucleotide sequence: TGTGCCAGTAGTTCCTTAGTATCCGCACAGGGGAGCTACGAGCAGTACTTC.

The chain combines TRBV4-1 with TRBJ2-7, with D unclear. Deletions cut 1 base from V and 0 bases from J, with 10 bases between. The germline gives CDR1 MGHRA, CDR2 YSYEKL. There are 15 residues in the CDR3. In nucleotides, the CDR3 is TGCGCCAGCAGCCAAGCCCTGCGTGGCTCCTACGAGCAGTACTTC. It yields the protein CASSQALRGSYEQYF.

The rearrangement uses TRBV9 and TRBJ1-4, with D maybe TRBD1 (6 bases). This CDR3 is 14 amino acids long. Trimming took off 4 bases at V and 10 bases at J, with 17 bases between the two ends. Germline CDR1 and CDR2: SGDLS and YYNGEE. This chain's CDR3 is CASSPPRRGGKLFF. In nucleotides, the CDR3 is TGTGCCAGCAGCCCGCCACGTCGAGGGGGAAAACTGTTTTTT.

This clone was detected a few times. The chain has TRBV10-3 and TRBJ1-1, with 9 bases that match TRBD1. Trimming cost V 4 bases and J 3 bases; bases outside gene matches: 6. The germline V gene encodes CDR1 ENHRY and CDR2 SYGVKD. This CDR3 spans 15 amino acids. The CDR3 sequence: CAISVLGQGHTEAFF. CDR3 DNA: TGTGCCATCAGTGTGCTAGGACAGGGGCACACTGAAGCTTTCTTT.

The chain couples TRBV6-4 to TRBJ1-2; D gene unclear. The CDR3 spans 14 residues. Trimming took 0 bases from V and 0 from J, leaving 5 bases between them. From germline, CDR1 is MRHNA and CDR2 SNTAGT. Here the CDR3 DNA reads TGTGCCAGCAGTGACTCGGCGGCTAACTATGGCTACACCTTC. It specifies CASSDSAANYGYTF.

This clone was seen once. The chain uses TRBV7-2 and TRBJ1-6; no reliable D call. Trimming removed 4 bases from V and 7 bases from J, with 8 bases in between. Germline V gene data show CDR1 as SGHTA and CDR2 as FQGNSA. The CDR3 runs to 13 residues. CDR3 sequence reads: CASSSALNSPLHF. CDR3 bases: TGTGCCAGCAGCTCAGCTCTGAATTCACCCCTCCACTTT.

This chain uses TRBV4-3 with TRBJ2-1; TRBD2 matches 8 bases. The CDR3 is 14 residues long. Germline lookup yields CDR1 LGHNA and CDR2 YSLEER. The V gene end was trimmed by 4 bases and the J gene end by 16 bases; junction bases not matched to a gene: 15. DNA for the CDR3: TGCGCCAGCAGCCCGCAGGGAGGGGGACTAGGCCAATTCTTC. Amino acids: CASSPQGGGLGQFF.

J is TRBJ1-1 and V is TRBV11-2, with 9 positions matching TRBD1. The germline V gene has CDR1 SGHAT and CDR2 FQNNGV. The CDR3 is 15 residues long. V dropped 5 bases and J dropped 6; count of bases not matched to a gene: 10. This CDR3 reads CASSSTGGSWAEAFF. The DNA for the CDR3 is TGTGCCAGCAGCAGTACAGGGGGCTCCTGGGCTGAAGCTTTCTTT.

The rearrangement links TRBV4-2 to TRBJ2-7; TRBD1 is a possible D gene (6 bases). CDR3 size: 16 residues. V was clipped by 1 base and J by 0 bases, with 13 bases between them. CDR1 and CDR2 (germline): LGHNA, YNFKEQ. The CDR3 sequence is CASSQVQGQSSYEQYF. CDR3 nucleotides: TGTGCCAGCAGCCAAGTCCAGGGGCAAAGCTCCTACGAGCAGTACTTC.

This clone has only a few counts. The rearrangement joins TRBV6-5 to TRBJ1-2; 9 bases fit TRBD1. Germline CDR1 and CDR2: MNHEY and SVGAGI. This CDR3 is built from 15 residues. After removal of 2 bases from V and 8 bases from J, the junction contained 9 bases not matched to a gene. CDR3 nucleotide sequence: TGTGCCAGCAGTTACCGTTCTCCGGACAGGGGAGGCTACACCTTC. Its translation is CASSYRSPDRGGYTF.

This clone was detected only a few times. The rearrangement uses TRBV6-5 and TRBJ1-1; no clear D. Germline values: CDR1 MNHEY, CDR2 SVGAGI. This CDR3 comprises 14 residues. V dropped 2 bases and J dropped 0 bases, with 7 bases sitting between them. The CDR3 bases are TGTGCCAGCAGTTACAGTGCGATGAACACTGAAGCTTTCTTT. As protein: CASSYSAMNTEAFF.

The table lists this clone with a few counts. The chain uses TRBV19 and TRBJ1-5; 8 bases match TRBD1. The CDR3 runs to 13 residues. Germline V lookup: CDR1 LNHDA, CDR2 SQIVND (reference sequence). Unmatched junction bases numbered 6, after V lost 8 bases and J lost 6 bases. The CDR3 loop reads CASGTTGVQPQHF. DNA for the CDR3: TGTGCCAGTGGGACGACAGGGGTTCAGCCCCAGCATTTT.

The chain links TRBV5-6 to TRBJ2-6; TRBD1 aligns across 7 bases. The length of the CDR3 is 16 residues. Germline V gene lookup returns CDR1 SGHDT and CDR2 YYEEEE. Losses at the gene ends were 4 bases for V and 0 bases for J; bases not matched to a gene: 4. This CDR3 reads CASSRDRGSGANVLTF. CDR3 nucleotides: TGTGCCAGCAGCAGGGACAGAGGCTCTGGGGCCAACGTCCTGACTTTC. The whole variable domain, filled in from reference TRBV5-6 and TRBJ2-6, reads DAGVTQSPTHLIKTRGQQVTLRCSPKSGHDTVSWYQQALGQGPQFIFQYYEEEERQRGNFPDRFSGHQFPNYSSELNVNALLLGDSALYLCASSRDRGSGANVLTFGAGSRLTVL.

The chain combines TRBV6-5 with TRBJ2-7; 9 bases map to TRBD1. Germline CDR1 and CDR2: MNHEY and SVGAGI. V lost 5 bases to trimming and J lost 3 bases; unmatched junction nucleotides: 5. The CDR3 length is 14 residues. The CDR3: CASSRDRDNYEQYF. The DNA for the CDR3 is TGTGCCAGCAGTAGGGACAGGGACAACTACGAGCAGTACTTC.

This clone was picked up a small number of times. The rearrangement links TRBV5-1 to TRBJ2-4; the match to TRBD1 covers 7 bases. Germline V CDR1 and CDR2: SGHRS, YFSETQ. Trimming cost V 4 bases and J 0 bases; bases outside gene matches: 7. The CDR3 is 16 amino acids. The DNA of the CDR3 is TGCGCCAGCAGCCCGGGGACAGTCGTAGCCAAAAACATTCAGTACTTC. It translates to CASSPGTVVAKNIQYF.

V and J are TRBV4-1 and TRBJ2-7, with D perhaps TRBD1 (5 bases). V was trimmed by 0 bases and J by 2 bases, leaving 8 bases between them. Germline V gives CDR1 MGHRA, CDR2 YSYEKL. This CDR3 has 14 amino acids. The CDR3 DNA reads as TGCGCCAGCAGCCAAGACGCACAGGCCTACGAGCAGTACTTC. This translates into CASSQDAQAYEQYF.

This chain links TRBV18 with TRBJ1-1, with 10 bases fitting TRBD1. The CDR3 covers 15 residues. J gave up 2 bases and V 2 bases, and 2 bases lay outside the gene matches. Germline values: CDR1 KGHSH, CDR2 LQKENI. The CDR3 region has the DNA TGTGCCAGCTCACCATCGACAGGGGGCAACACTGAAGCTTTCTTT. This translates into CASSPSTGGNTEAFF.

The chain combines TRBV27 with TRBJ1-1; possible D gene TRBD1, 5 bases. From germline, CDR1 is MNHEY and CDR2 SMNVEV (reference sequence). V was cut by 10 bases and J by 2 bases, with 29 bases left in between. The CDR3 runs to 18 residues. The CDR3 coding sequence is TGTGCCATCATACCCCCTCAGGGTCGGGACTCAAGAAACACTGAAGCTTTCTTT. It is translated as CAIIPPQGRDSRNTEAFF.

This clone has more than one count but fewer than ten. The gene calls are TRBV5-1 and TRBJ2-3, with TRBD2 matching over 7 bases. Trimming removed 0 bases from V and 3 bases from J; junction bases left unmatched: 4. CDR3 size: 15 residues. Germline loops: CDR1 SGHRS, CDR2 YFSETQ. CDR3 DNA sequence: TGCGCCAGCAGCTTGGGAATCGGGGGGACAGATACGCAGTATTTT. Translation: CASSLGIGGTDTQYF.

This clone was observed a few times. CDR3 DNA: TGTGCCACCAGTCCCGGGACTAGCGGGGGGTACAATGAGCAGTTCTTC. It is translated as CATSPGTSGGYNEQFF. The rearrangement uses TRBV15 and TRBJ2-1; 15 bases agree with TRBD2. In germline, CDR1 is LNHNV, CDR2 YYDKDF (reference sequence). V was pared by 6 bases and J by 4 bases, with 4 bases of the junction left unmatched. The CDR3 covers 16 residues.

In DNA, the CDR3 is TGTGCCAGCAGCTTAGACAGGGTATCTTATGGCTACACCTTC. As protein: CASSLDRVSYGYTF. This chain joins TRBV7-2 and TRBJ1-2, with D perhaps TRBD1 (6 bases). Germline CDR1 and CDR2: SGHTA and FQGNSA. Trimming took off 1 base at V and 5 bases at J, with 11 bases between the two ends. This CDR3 comprises 14 residues.